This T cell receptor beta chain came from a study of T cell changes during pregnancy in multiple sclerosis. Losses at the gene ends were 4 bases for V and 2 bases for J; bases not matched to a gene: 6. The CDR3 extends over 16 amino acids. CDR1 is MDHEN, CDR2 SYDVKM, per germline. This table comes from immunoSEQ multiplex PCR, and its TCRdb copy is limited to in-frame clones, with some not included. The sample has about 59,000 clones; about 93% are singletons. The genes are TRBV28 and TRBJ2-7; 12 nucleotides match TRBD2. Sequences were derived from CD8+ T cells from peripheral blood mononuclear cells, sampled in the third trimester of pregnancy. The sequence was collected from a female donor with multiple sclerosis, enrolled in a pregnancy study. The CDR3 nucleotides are TGTGCCAGCAGTTACCCGGGACTAGCGGGCCCCTACGAGCAGTACTTC. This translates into CASSYPGLAGPYEQYF.